One and the same sample provided the 2 T cell receptor beta chains below, sequenced in a study of blood T cell repertoires in COVID-19. Some clones are missing from TCRdb's copy, which holds only in-frame ones; the method was immunoSEQ multiplex PCR. The profile shows fewer than 120,000 clones, 88% of them singletons. The sequenced sample consisted of peripheral blood. Every receptor here comes from a woman in her 50s with acute or convalescent COVID-19.

This chain links TRBV7-6 with TRBJ2-1, with a weak D call TRBD2 (6 bases). This CDR3 comprises 14 residues. Trimming took 3 bases from V and 7 from J, leaving 13 bases between them. The germline V gene has CDR1 SGHVS and CDR2 FNYEAQ. The CDR3 coding sequence is TGTGCCAGCAGCTTCGGGGGAGGTGGTAATGAGCAGTTCTTC. Translated: CASSFGGGGNEQFF.

The chain uses TRBV19 and TRBJ2-7; TRBD2 aligns across 8 bases. V lost 10 bases, J lost 7 bases, and 12 bases stayed unmatched. CDR3 length: 13 residues. Germline CDR1 is LNHDA and CDR2 is SQIVND (reference sequence). The CDR3 loop is CATTERESREQYF. In DNA form, the CDR3 reads TGTGCCACCACCGAGCGGGAGTCTCGGGAGCAGTACTTC.